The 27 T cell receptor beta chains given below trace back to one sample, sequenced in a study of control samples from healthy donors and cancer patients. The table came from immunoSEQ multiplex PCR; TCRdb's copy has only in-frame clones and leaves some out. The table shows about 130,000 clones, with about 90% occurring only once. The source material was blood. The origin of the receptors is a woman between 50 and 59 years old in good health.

The DNA for the CDR3 is TGTGCCACCCTTGACCAAGACAGGGGAAACATTCAGTACTTC. Its protein is CATLDQDRGNIQYF. The chain recombines TRBV28 with TRBJ2-4, with 8 bases fitting TRBD1. Looked up from germline, CDR1 is MDHEN and CDR2 is SYDVKM. The CDR3 has 14 residues. V gave up 10 bases and J gave up 6 bases; unmatched junction bases: 11.

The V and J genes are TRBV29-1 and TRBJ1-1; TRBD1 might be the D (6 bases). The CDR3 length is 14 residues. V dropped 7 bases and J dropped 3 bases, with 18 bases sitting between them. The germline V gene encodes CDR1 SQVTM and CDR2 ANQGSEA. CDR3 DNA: TGCAGCGCCCCTAACGAGGGGGGCCACACTGAAGCTTTCTTT. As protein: CSAPNEGGHTEAFF.

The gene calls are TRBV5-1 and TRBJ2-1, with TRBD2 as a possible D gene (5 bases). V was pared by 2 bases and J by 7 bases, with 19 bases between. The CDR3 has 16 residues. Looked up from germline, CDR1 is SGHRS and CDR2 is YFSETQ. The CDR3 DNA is TGCGCCAGCAGCTTACACCGATTAGCTGGCGGGAATGAGCAGTTCTTC. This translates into CASSLHRLAGGNEQFF.

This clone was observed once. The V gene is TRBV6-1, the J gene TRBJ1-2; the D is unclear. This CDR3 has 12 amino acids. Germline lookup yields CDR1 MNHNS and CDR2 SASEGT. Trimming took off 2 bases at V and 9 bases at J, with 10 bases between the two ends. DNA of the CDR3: TGTGCCAGCAGTGAACTTAACATGCGCTACACCTTC. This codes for CASSELNMRYTF.

DNA for the CDR3: TGTGCCAGCAGTACCCCCAGGGGGTACGAGCAGTACTTC. It yields the protein CASSTPRGYEQYF. The chain recombines TRBV6-5 with TRBJ2-7, with 7 bases fitting TRBD1. CDR1 is MNHEY, CDR2 SVGAGI, per germline. V shed 5 bases and J 4 bases; nucleotides not matched to a gene: 5. There are 13 residues in the CDR3.

The CDR3: CASGRASPYNEQFF. The CDR3 DNA follows: TGTGCCAGCGGGCGGGCAAGCCCCTACAATGAGCAGTTCTTC. This rearrangement joins TRBV9 to TRBJ2-1, with D perhaps matching TRBD2 (5 bases). The ends were cut back, 7 bases at V and 2 bases at J, with 13 bases in the middle. Germline V gives CDR1 SGDLS, CDR2 YYNGEE. This CDR3 spans 14 amino acids.

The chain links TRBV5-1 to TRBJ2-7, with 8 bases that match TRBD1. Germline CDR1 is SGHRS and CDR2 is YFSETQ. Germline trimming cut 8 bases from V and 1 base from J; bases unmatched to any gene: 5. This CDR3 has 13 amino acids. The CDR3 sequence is CASTRTGSYEQYF. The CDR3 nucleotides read TGCGCCAGTACCCGGACAGGGTCCTACGAGCAGTACTTC.

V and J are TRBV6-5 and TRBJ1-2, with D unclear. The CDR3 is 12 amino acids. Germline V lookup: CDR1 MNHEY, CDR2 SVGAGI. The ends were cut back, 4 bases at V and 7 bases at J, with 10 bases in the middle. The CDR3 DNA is TGTGCCAGCAGTTCGAATATTGGTGGCTACACCTTC. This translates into CASSSNIGGYTF.

CDR3 sequence: CASSLGRNEQFF. CDR3 bases: TGTGCCAGCAGCCTAGGGCGGAATGAGCAGTTCTTC. The genes are TRBV16 and TRBJ2-1; no clear D. Germline loops: CDR1 KGHSY, CDR2 FQNENV. The CDR3 has 12 residues. Trimming shortened V by 4 bases and J by 7 bases, and 8 bases separated the two germline ends.

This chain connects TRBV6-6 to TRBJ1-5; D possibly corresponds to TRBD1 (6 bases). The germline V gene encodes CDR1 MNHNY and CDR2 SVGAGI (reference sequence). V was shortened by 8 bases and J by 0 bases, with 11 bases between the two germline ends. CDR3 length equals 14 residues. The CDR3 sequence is CASGGGGSNQPQHF. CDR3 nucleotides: TGTGCCAGCGGGGGCGGTGGTAGCAATCAGCCCCAGCATTTT.

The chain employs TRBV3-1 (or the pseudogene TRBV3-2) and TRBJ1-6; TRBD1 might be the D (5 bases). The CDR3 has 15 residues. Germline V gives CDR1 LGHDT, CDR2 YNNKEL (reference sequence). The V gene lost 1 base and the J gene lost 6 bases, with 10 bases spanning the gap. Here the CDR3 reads CASSQGGSFNSPLHF. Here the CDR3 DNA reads TGTGCCAGCAGCCAAGGGGGCAGTTTTAATTCACCCCTCCACTTT.

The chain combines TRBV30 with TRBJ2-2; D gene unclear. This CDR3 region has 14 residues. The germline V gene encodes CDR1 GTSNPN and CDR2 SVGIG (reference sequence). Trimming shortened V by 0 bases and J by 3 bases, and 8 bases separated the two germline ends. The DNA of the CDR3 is TGTGCCTGGAGTGTTGGGGTACACACCGGGGAGCTGTTTTTT. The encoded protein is CAWSVGVHTGELFF.

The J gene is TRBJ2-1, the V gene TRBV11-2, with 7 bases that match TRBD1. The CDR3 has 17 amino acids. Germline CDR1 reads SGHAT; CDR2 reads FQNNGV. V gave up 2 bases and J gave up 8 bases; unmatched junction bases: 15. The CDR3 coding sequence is TGTGCCAGCAGCTTAAACGGTGGGAACAGGGGTAGGGATGAGCAGTTCTTC. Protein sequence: CASSLNGGNRGRDEQFF.

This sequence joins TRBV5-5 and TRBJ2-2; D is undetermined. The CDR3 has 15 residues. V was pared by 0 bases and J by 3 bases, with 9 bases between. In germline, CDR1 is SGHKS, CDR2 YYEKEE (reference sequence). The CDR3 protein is CASSLGAKHTGELFF. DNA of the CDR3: TGTGCCAGCAGCTTGGGTGCCAAGCACACCGGGGAGCTGTTTTTT.

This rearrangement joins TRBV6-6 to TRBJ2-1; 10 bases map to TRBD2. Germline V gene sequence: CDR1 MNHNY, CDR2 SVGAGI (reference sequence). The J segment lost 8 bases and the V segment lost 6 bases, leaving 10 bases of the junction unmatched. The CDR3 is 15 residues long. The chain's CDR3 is CASRFSSGSPYEQFF. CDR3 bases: TGTGCCAGCAGGTTCTCTAGCGGGAGTCCCTATGAGCAGTTCTTC.

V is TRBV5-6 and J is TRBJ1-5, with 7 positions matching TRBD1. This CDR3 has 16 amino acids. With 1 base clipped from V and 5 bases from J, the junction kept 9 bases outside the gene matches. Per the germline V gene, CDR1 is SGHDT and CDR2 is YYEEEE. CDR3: CASSLFRSQGDQPQHF. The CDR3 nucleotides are TGTGCCAGCAGCTTGTTCCGCTCCCAGGGGGATCAGCCCCAGCATTTT.

CDR3 DNA sequence: TGTGCCAGCAGCCAAGGTCCGAGTAGCAATCAGCCCCAGCATTTT. This codes for CASSQGPSSNQPQHF. This chain links TRBV3-1 (or the pseudogene TRBV3-2) with TRBJ1-5; D remains unclear. V was pared by 1 base and J by 0 bases, with 7 bases between. CDR1 LGHDT and CDR2 YNNKEL come from the germline V gene (reference sequence). This CDR3 comprises 15 residues.

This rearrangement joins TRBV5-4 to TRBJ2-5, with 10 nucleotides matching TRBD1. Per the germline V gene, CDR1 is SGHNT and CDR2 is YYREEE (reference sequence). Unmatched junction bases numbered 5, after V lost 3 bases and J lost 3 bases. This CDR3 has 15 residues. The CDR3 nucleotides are TGTGCCAGCAGCTCTGCCGGGACAGGGGAAGAGACCCAGTACTTC. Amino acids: CASSSAGTGEETQYF.

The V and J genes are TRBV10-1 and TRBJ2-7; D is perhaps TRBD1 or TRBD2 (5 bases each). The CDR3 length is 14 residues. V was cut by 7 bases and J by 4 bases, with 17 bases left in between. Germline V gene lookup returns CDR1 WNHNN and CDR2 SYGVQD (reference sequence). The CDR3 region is CASTPGNGAYEQYF. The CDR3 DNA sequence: TGCGCCAGCACTCCGGGGAACGGGGCTTACGAGCAGTACTTC.

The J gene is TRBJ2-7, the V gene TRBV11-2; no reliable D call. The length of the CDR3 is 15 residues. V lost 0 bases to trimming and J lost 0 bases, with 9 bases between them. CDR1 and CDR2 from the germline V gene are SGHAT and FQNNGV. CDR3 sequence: CASSLEPGSSYEQYF. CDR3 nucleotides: TGTGCCAGCAGCTTAGAACCCGGGTCCTCCTACGAGCAGTACTTC. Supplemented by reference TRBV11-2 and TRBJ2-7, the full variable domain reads EAGVAQSPRYKIIEKRQSVAFWCNPISGHATLYWYQQILGQGPKLLIQFQNNGVVDDSQLPKDRFSAERLKGVDSTLKIQPAKLEDSAVYLCASSLEPGSSYEQYFGPGTRLTVT.

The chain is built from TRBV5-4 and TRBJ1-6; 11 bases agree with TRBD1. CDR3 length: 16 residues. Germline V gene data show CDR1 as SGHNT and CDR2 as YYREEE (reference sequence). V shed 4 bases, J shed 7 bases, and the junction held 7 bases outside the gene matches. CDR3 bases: TGTGCCAGCAGCGACGGTGGGGACAGGGGGAATTCACCCCTCCACTTT. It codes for CASSDGGDRGNSPLHF.

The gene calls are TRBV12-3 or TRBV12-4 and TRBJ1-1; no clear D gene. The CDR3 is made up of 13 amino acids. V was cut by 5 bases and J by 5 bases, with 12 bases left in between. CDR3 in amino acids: CASSPQRGTEAFF. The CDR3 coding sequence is TGTGCCAGCAGTCCCCAGAGAGGAACTGAAGCTTTCTTT.

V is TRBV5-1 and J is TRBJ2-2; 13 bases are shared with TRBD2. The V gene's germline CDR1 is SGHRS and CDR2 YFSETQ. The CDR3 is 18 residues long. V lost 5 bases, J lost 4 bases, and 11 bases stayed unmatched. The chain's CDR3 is CASSPTGTSGVLTGELFF. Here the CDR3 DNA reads TGCGCCAGCAGTCCCACAGGGACTAGCGGGGTTCTCACCGGGGAGCTGTTTTTT.

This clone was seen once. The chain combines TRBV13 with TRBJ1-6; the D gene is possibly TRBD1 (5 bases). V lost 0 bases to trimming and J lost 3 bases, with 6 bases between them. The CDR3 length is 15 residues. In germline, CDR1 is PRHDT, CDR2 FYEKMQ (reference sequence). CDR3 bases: TGTGCCAGCAGCTTAGGGACAGTCTATAATTCACCCCTCCACTTT. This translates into CASSLGTVYNSPLHF. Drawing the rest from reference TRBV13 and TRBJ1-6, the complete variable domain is AAGVIQSPRHLIKEKRETATLKCYPIPRHDTVYWYQQGPGQDPQFLISFYEKMQSDKGSIPDRFSAQQFSDYHSELNMSSLELGDSALYFCASSLGTVYNSPLHFGNGTRLTVT.

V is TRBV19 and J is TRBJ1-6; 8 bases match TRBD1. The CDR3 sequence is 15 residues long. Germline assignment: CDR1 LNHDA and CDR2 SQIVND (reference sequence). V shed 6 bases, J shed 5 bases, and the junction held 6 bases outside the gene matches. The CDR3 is CASRSKGQDNSPLHF. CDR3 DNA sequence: TGTGCCAGTAGATCTAAGGGACAGGATAATTCACCCCTCCACTTT.

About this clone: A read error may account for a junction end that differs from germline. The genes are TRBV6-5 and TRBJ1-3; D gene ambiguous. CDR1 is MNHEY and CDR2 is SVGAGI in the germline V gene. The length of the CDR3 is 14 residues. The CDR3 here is CASSLVRSGNTIYF. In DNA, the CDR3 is TGTGCCAGTAGTTTGGTTCGCTCTGGAAACACCATATATTTT.

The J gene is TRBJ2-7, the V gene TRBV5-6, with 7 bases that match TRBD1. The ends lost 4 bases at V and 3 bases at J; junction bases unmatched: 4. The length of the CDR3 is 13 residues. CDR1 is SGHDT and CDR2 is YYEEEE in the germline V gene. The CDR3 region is CASSQDRFYEQYF. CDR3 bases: TGTGCCAGCAGCCAGGACAGGTTCTACGAGCAGTACTTC.